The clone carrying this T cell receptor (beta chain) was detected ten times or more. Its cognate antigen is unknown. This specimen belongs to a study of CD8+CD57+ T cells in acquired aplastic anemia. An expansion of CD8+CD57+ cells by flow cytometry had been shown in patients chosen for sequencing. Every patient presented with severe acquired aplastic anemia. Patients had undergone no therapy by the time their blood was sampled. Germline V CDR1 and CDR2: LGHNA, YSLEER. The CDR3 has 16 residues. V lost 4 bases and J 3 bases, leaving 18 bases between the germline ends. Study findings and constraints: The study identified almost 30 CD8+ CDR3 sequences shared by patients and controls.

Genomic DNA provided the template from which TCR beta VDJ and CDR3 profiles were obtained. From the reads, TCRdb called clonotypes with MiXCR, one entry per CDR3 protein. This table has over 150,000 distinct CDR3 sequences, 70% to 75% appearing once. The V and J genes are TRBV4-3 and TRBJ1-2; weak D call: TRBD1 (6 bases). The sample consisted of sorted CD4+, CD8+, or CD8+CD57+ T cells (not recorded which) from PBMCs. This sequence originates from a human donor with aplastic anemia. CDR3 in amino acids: CASSRRGGGRYYGYTF. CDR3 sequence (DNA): TGCGCCAGCAGCCGAAGGGGGGGGGGGCGGTACTATGGCTACACCTTC.